The 25 T cell receptor beta chains reported below all come from one sample, sequenced in a study of T cells after posttransplantation cyclophosphamide. A marrow graft followed busulfan-fludarabine conditioning, with cyclophosphamide on days +3 and +4. Sequenced by immunoSEQ multiplex PCR; TCRdb stores in-frame clones only, minus some. The sample includes around 26,000 clones, none of them occurring once. The source was PBMCs, collected after allogeneic stem cell transplant with posttransplant cyclophosphamide. Receptors originate from a male patient younger than 35 who received an allogeneic stem cell transplant from a related donor, was CMV-positive, and had no GVHD. Certain T cells may be donor cells from the graft.

In this sample, this clone turned up many times. This chain connects TRBV7-8 to TRBJ2-7, with D possibly being TRBD1 (6 bases). CDR1 is SGHVS and CDR2 is FQNEAQ in the germline V gene. The CDR3 sequence is 15 residues long. The V and J ends lost 5 bases and 2 bases respectively, with 16 bases between them. The CDR3 reads CASSARTVPTYEQYF. CDR3 nucleotides: TGTGCCAGCAGCGCCCGGACAGTCCCCACCTACGAGCAGTACTTC.

This clone was seen many times. The rearrangement links TRBV5-6 to TRBJ2-7; 8 bases are a match to TRBD1. This CDR3 is 14 amino acids long. The germline CDR1 and CDR2 sequences are SGHDT and YYEEEE. The ends lost 4 bases at V and 7 bases at J; junction bases unmatched: 10. CDR3 in DNA: TGTGCCAGCAGCCCCGGGACAGGACCTTGGGAGCAGTACTTC. Protein sequence: CASSPGTGPWEQYF. Full variable domain (rest looked up from reference TRBV5-6 and TRBJ2-7): DAGVTQSPTHLIKTRGQQVTLRCSPKSGHDTVSWYQQALGQGPQFIFQYYEEEERQRGNFPDRFSGHQFPNYSSELNVNALLLGDSALYLCASSPGTGPWEQYFGPGTRLTVT.

This clone was seen at least ten times. The chain has TRBV7-8 and TRBJ1-2; the D gene is possibly TRBD1 (6 bases). Trimming stripped 6 bases from V and 6 bases from J, with 17 bases between. The germline gives CDR1 SGHVS, CDR2 FQNEAQ. CDR3 length equals 14 residues. The CDR3 region has the DNA TGTGCCAGCAGACCCCGACAGGCTCGGCATGGCTACACCTTC. It encodes CASRPRQARHGYTF.

This clone was found many times. The rearrangement links TRBV27 to TRBJ1-2; TRBD1 matches 10 bases. The germline V gene encodes CDR1 MNHEY and CDR2 SMNVEV (reference sequence). J was trimmed by 4 bases and V by 2 bases; bases with no gene match: 4. The CDR3 has 15 amino acids. CDR3 protein: CASSLTGTGVYGYTF. CDR3 nucleotides: TGTGCCAGCAGTTTAACCGGGACAGGGGTCTATGGCTACACCTTC.

This clone was picked up many times. V is TRBV6-5 and J is TRBJ2-1, with 10 bases identical to TRBD1. This CDR3 is 15 amino acids long. Germline loops: CDR1 MNHEY, CDR2 SVGAGI. With V trimmed by 2 bases and J by 4 bases, 2 bases remained unmatched. CDR3 bases: TGTGCCAGCAGTTACGACAGGGGGCATTACAATGAGCAGTTCTTC. Amino acid sequence: CASSYDRGHYNEQFF.

This clone was seen at least ten times. This chain uses TRBV30 with TRBJ1-5; 7 bases align to TRBD1. Germline values: CDR1 GTSNPN, CDR2 SVGIG (reference sequence). V shed 5 bases, J shed 4 bases, and the junction held 8 bases outside the gene matches. There are 14 residues in the CDR3. CDR3 nucleotides: TGTGCCTGGCGAGGAGACAGGGCGAATCAGCCCCAGCATTTT. Translated: CAWRGDRANQPQHF.

This clone has a count of ten or more. The chain uses TRBV28 and TRBJ1-4, with D perhaps matching TRBD1 (6 bases). Germline V CDR1 and CDR2: MDHEN, SYDVKM. The CDR3 runs to 11 residues. Between the trimmed V and J ends, which lost 8 bases and 12 bases, there was a span of 13 bases. The CDR3 DNA sequence: TGTGCCAGCCACGAACAGGGCCAACTGTTTTTT. Translated: CASHEQGQLFF.

This clone was seen many times. The chain couples TRBV5-4 to TRBJ2-5; TRBD1 matches 9 bases. The CDR3 loop spans 14 amino acids. The V gene's germline CDR1 is SGHNT and CDR2 YYREEE (reference sequence). With 4 bases clipped from V and 5 bases from J, the junction kept 6 bases outside the gene matches. For the CDR3, the DNA is TGTGCCAGCAGCCCTGGACAGGGGAGGGAGACCCAGTACTTC. Translated: CASSPGQGRETQYF.

This clone was found many times. V is TRBV5-6 and J is TRBJ2-3, with D maybe TRBD2 (7 bases). This CDR3 region has 16 residues. Germline lookup yields CDR1 SGHDT and CDR2 YYEEEE. Trimming removed 3 bases from V and 0 bases from J, with 14 bases in between. CDR3 nucleotide sequence: TGTGCCAGCAGCTGGGGGGGCGGGTCTAGCACAGATACGCAGTATTTT. This translates into CASSWGGGSSTDTQYF.

Many counts were recorded for this clone. This rearrangement joins TRBV7-8 to TRBJ1-1; 8 positions agree with TRBD1. Germline V gives CDR1 SGHVS, CDR2 FQNEAQ. The junction had 11 bases not matched to a gene; V was cut back by 5 bases and J by 6 bases. The CDR3 spans 15 residues. CDR3 region: CASSLPGQAFAEAFF. CDR3 sequence (DNA): TGTGCCAGCAGCCTACCGGGACAGGCTTTTGCTGAAGCTTTCTTT.

This clone was seen only a few times. This chain links TRBV9 with TRBJ1-4, with D maybe TRBD1 (6 bases). V shed 0 bases and J shed 2 bases, with 11 bases lying between them. In germline, CDR1 is SGDLS, CDR2 YYNGEE. The CDR3 is 16 amino acids. The CDR3 DNA reads TGTGCCAGCAGCGTAGCGGTGGGGGCTACTAATGAAAAACTGTTTTTT. It yields the protein CASSVAVGATNEKLFF.

This clone has ten or more counts. The chain carries TRBV10-3 and TRBJ2-1; weak D call: TRBD1 (7 bases). CDR1 is ENHRY, CDR2 SYGVKD, per germline. CDR3 length: 15 amino acids. Trimming took off 8 bases at V and 6 bases at J, with 20 bases between the two ends. This chain's CDR3 is CAIGRQGGELNEQFF. CDR3 DNA: TGTGCCATCGGAAGGCAGGGGGGAGAACTCAATGAGCAGTTCTTC.

This clone appeared many times. The V call is TRBV5-1, the J call TRBJ2-5; the D gene is possibly TRBD1 (5 bases). Germline CDR1 reads SGHRS; CDR2 reads YFSETQ. There are 15 residues in the CDR3. V shed 0 bases and J shed 1 base, with 10 bases lying between them. CDR3 nucleotides: TGCGCCAGCAGCTTGGAAGGGGCTGGCCAAGAGACCCAGTACTTC. Its translation: CASSLEGAGQETQYF.

This clone was observed at least ten times. The rearrangement links TRBV19 to TRBJ2-4, with 9 positions matching TRBD2. CDR3 length equals 16 residues. CDR1 and CDR2 (germline): LNHDA, SQIVND (reference sequence). V shed 5 bases and J 5 bases; nucleotides not matched to a gene: 10. Here the CDR3 reads CASSSGVAGEENIQYF. CDR3 in DNA: TGTGCCAGTAGTTCAGGTGTAGCGGGGGAAGAAAACATTCAGTACTTC.

This clone was seen repeatedly, ten times or more. The chain recombines TRBV30 with TRBJ1-3; no firm D call. The CDR3 sequence is 10 residues long. Germline CDR1 reads GTSNPN; CDR2 reads SVGIG (reference sequence). The V end was cut by 2 bases, the J end by 10 bases, with 6 bases between. Written as DNA, the CDR3 is TGTGCCTGGAGTTTCGGGACCATATATTTT. Residues: CAWSFGTIYF.

This clone has at least ten counts. The V gene is TRBV11-2, the J gene TRBJ1-1, with D hard to call. Trimming stripped 2 bases from V and 7 bases from J, with 2 bases between. The germline gives CDR1 SGHAT, CDR2 FQNNGV. The CDR3 spans 10 residues. CDR3 sequence (DNA): TGTGCCAGCAGCTTACTTGAAGCTTTCTTT. It encodes CASSLLEAFF.

This clone was observed at least ten times. This chain links TRBV6-6 with TRBJ2-7, with 12 bases lining up with TRBD2. Germline V gene sequence: CDR1 MNHNY, CDR2 SVGAGI (reference sequence). This CDR3 is 14 amino acids long. Germline trimming cut 6 bases from V and 4 bases from J; bases unmatched to any gene: 4. The CDR3 reads CASRQTSGRYEQYF. The CDR3 DNA reads TGTGCCAGCAGGCAAACTAGCGGGAGGTACGAGCAGTACTTC.

This clone was counted a few times. The chain recombines TRBV30 with TRBJ2-5; no reliable D call. CDR1 is GTSNPN and CDR2 is SVGIG in the germline V gene (reference sequence). This CDR3 region has 14 residues. V lost 0 bases and J 2 bases, leaving 10 bases between the germline ends. This chain's CDR3 is CAWSVRRIQETQYF. CDR3 in DNA: TGTGCCTGGAGTGTACGGCGGATACAAGAGACCCAGTACTTC.

This clone has a count of ten or more. The chain couples TRBV28 to TRBJ2-3, with 8 nucleotides matching TRBD2. CDR3 length: 14 amino acids. Losses at the gene ends were 6 bases for V and 3 bases for J; bases not matched to a gene: 5. Germline V gene sequence: CDR1 MDHEN, CDR2 SYDVKM. Here the CDR3 reads CASRPGGVTDTQYF. The CDR3 bases are TGTGCCAGCAGGCCCGGGGGGGTTACAGATACGCAGTATTTT.

This clone occurred many times. This rearrangement joins TRBV6-5 to TRBJ1-1; tentatively, D is TRBD1 (5 bases). The CDR3 runs 15 residues. The germline CDR1 and CDR2 sequences are MNHEY and SVGAGI. V was pared by 0 bases and J by 3 bases, with 11 bases between. The CDR3 here is CASSYSGRGDTEAFF. The CDR3 DNA sequence: TGTGCCAGCAGTTACTCAGGTCGGGGGGACACTGAAGCTTTCTTT.

CDR3 sequence reads: CASSISGLAAFANTGELFF. For the CDR3, the DNA is TGTGCCAGTAGTATCAGCGGACTAGCGGCGTTCGCGAACACCGGGGAGCTGTTTTTT. The chain employs TRBV19 and TRBJ2-2; 10 nucleotides line up with TRBD2. Trimming at V came to 3 bases and at J to 0 bases, leaving 10 bases not matched to a gene. The CDR3 runs to 19 residues. Germline CDR1 reads LNHDA; CDR2 reads SQIVND (reference sequence).

This clone appeared many times. The genes are TRBV27 and TRBJ2-5; D is possibly TRBD2 (6 bases). The germline CDR1 and CDR2 sequences are MNHEY and SMNVEV (reference sequence). The length of the CDR3 is 16 residues. Trimming removed 5 bases at V and 3 bases at J, with 19 bases between. CDR3 amino acids: CASSTKPGTGEETQYF. The CDR3 nucleotides are TGTGCCAGCAGTACAAAACCCGGGACTGGAGAAGAGACCCAGTACTTC.

A word on this clone: A much larger clone differs by one base, so this may be a read error. The chain is built from TRBV30 and TRBJ1-1, with D unclear. Germline CDR1 reads GTSNPN; CDR2 reads SVGIG (reference sequence). This CDR3 has 13 residues. CDR3 loop: CAWSVLENAEAFF. The CDR3 region has the DNA TGTGCCTGGAGTGTACTTGAGAACGCTGAAGCTTTCTTT.

Ten or more counts support this clone. V usage is TRBV7-2 and J usage is TRBJ2-1, with a weak D call TRBD1 (6 bases). The germline CDR1 and CDR2 sequences are SGHTA and FQGNSA. The CDR3 has 18 residues. V was clipped by 4 bases and J by 3 bases, with 22 bases between them. The DNA for the CDR3 is TGTGCCAGCAGCTCCGTCCCGGGACATCCCGGGGACTACAATGAGCAGTTCTTC. Its translation is CASSSVPGHPGDYNEQFF. The full variable domain, in which reference TRBV7-2 and TRBJ2-1 provide the parts outside the CDR3, is GAGVSQSPSNKVTEKGKDVELRCDPISGHTALYWYRQSLGQGLEFLIYFQGNSAPDKSGLPSDRFSAERTGGSVSTLTIQRTQQEDSAVYLCASSSVPGHPGDYNEQFFGPGTRLTVL.

This clone was detected many times. This chain links TRBV10-2 with TRBJ2-7; TRBD2 might be the D (6 bases). V dropped 3 bases and J dropped 3 bases, with 15 bases sitting between them. The length of the CDR3 is 15 residues. Looked up from germline, CDR1 is WSHSY and CDR2 is SAAADI. The CDR3 spells CASSDIPGLNYEQYF. CDR3 nucleotides: TGCGCCAGCAGTGATATTCCGGGACTGAACTACGAGCAGTACTTC.